The TCR beta chain under discussion was sequenced for a study of chemoradiotherapy in HPV16-positive cancers (dated by TCRdb to between 2021 and 2022). At the level of the whole study: Candidate HPV-specific T-cell clones and common TCR motifs were defined by functional T-cell assays performed on cells from a couple of HPV16-positive patients. The study asked whether T-cell immunity against the HPV oncoproteins E6 and E7 changes during chemoradiotherapy and whether it affects survival. The candidate HPV-specific TCRs and motifs were subsequently tracked in TCR repertoires obtained from some 90 patients with HPV-related cancers.

What the research found in general, with its limitations: The survival association was reported for HPV16-positive patients, and the functional definition of HPV-specific T cells was derived from only two HPV16-positive patients. Expansion of candidate HPV-specific clones and E7-related TCR motifs was observed in the tumor microenvironment during treatment, whereas no such expansion was observed for non-HPV-specific T cells. In HPV16-positive patients, expansion of HPV-responsive T cells during chemoradiotherapy was associated with improved recurrence-free survival.

The receptor library was made with the immunoSEQ multiplex PCR assay. TCRdb provides this immuneACCESS table in a form limited to in-frame rearrangements. Some clones are lacking; in checked studies, under half of them reflect an unresolved V gene, and why the rest are absent is not known. This sample comprises about 16,000 clones, about 73% of them detected only once. 8% of the sample belongs to the ten largest clones. As to this clone: Its antigen is still unknown. No quality values exist for individual bases; no much larger clone is one base distant.

CDR1 SGHRS and CDR2 YFSETQ were looked up in the germline V gene. V and J are trimmed by 3 bases and 5 bases, and the gene matches miss 13 bases of the junction. Measured from the cysteine to the phenylalanine, the CDR3 is 18 residues long. CDR3 DNA only is kept here, 54 bases in frame from base 1. Repertoires were sampled repeatedly over the course of chemoradiotherapy so that clonal expansion in the tumor microenvironment could be followed. The specimen comprised tumor tissue, sampled from a patient who underwent chemoradiotherapy. The V gene is TRBV5-1 and the J gene is TRBJ1-6; the central 8 bases match TRBD1. The origin of this receptor is a human donor with HPV-associated anogenital cancer. DNA sequence: TGCGCCAGCAGCTCGACTTGGACAGGGAAAAAGGATAATTCACCCCTCCACTTT. Translated, this gives CASSSTWTGKKDNSPLHF.